A single sample is the source of the 7 T cell receptor beta chains below, sequenced in a study of response to subunit inactivated influenza vaccine (dated by TCRdb to 2016 to 2019). The library was prepared using RT-PCR. Sequencing relied on an Illumina HiSeq 2500. TCRdb reprocessed the public reads (quality trimming at Q25 with fastp, clone calling with MiXCR) and kept in-frame beta chains. Rows with a matching CDR3 protein are joined into one entry that keeps the most common DNA and genes. The sample table shows approximately 490,000 distinct CDR3 sequences, and about 7.2% are seen once. Clones ranked in the top ten supply roughly 14% of the sample. Sequencing used PBMCs from blood, obtained roughly 24 months after vaccination. These receptors all come from a man aged 50 to 75 who received an inactivated influenza vaccine. Donor details come from another sample of the same person, matched by shared clones.

The table lists this clonotype with a few counts. The chain uses TRBV6-6 and TRBJ1-1; D gene uncertain. Germline assignment: CDR1 MNHNY and CDR2 SVGAGI (reference sequence). V lost 4 bases and J 11 bases, leaving 17 bases between the germline ends. The CDR3 runs 13 residues. DNA of the CDR3: TGTGCCAGCAGTTTTAGGCTTGGGTTTGAGGCTTTCTTT. Protein sequence: CASSFRLGFEAFF.

The genes are TRBV7-2 and TRBJ2-5; D gene uncertain. This CDR3 is built from 12 residues. V lost 4 bases to trimming and J lost 4 bases, with 7 bases between them. Germline V gene sequence: CDR1 SGHTA, CDR2 FQGNSA. The CDR3 DNA reads TGTGCCAGCAGCTCGATTGCAGAGACCCAGTACTTC. Amino acids: CASSSIAETQYF.

The chain carries TRBV7-9 and TRBJ2-7, with D maybe TRBD2 (6 bases). V was cut by 7 bases and J by 0 bases, with 13 bases left in between. The germline gives CDR1 SEHNR, CDR2 FQNEAQ (reference sequence). The CDR3 consists of 14 residues. This chain's CDR3 is CASIGGHSSYEQYF. DNA of the CDR3: TGTGCCAGCATTGGAGGGCATTCCTCCTACGAGCAGTACTTC.

The chain employs TRBV29-1 and TRBJ2-4; 7 nucleotides line up with TRBD1. V was clipped by 7 bases and J by 1 base; unmatched bases: 7. From germline, CDR1 is SQVTM and CDR2 ANQGSEA. The CDR3 covers 14 residues. CDR3 sequence: CSAEQGNAKNIQYF. The DNA of the CDR3 is TGCAGCGCGGAACAGGGGAATGCCAAAAACATTCAGTACTTC. Supplemented by reference TRBV29-1 and TRBJ2-4, the full variable domain reads SAVISQKPSRDICQRGTSLTIQCQVDSQVTMMFWYRQQPGQSLTLIATANQGSEATYESGFVIDKFPISRPNLTFSTLTVSNMSPEDSSIYLCSAEQGNAKNIQYFGAGTRLSVL.

This CDR3 is CASSPRKSSYNEQFF. The CDR3 DNA is TGTGCCAGCAGCCCGCGCAAGAGCTCCTACAATGAGCAGTTCTTC. The chain recombines TRBV7-2 with TRBJ2-1; D call uncertain. V lost 5 bases and J lost 0, with 11 bases in between. Germline V gene sequence: CDR1 SGHTA, CDR2 FQGNSA. The CDR3 spans 15 residues.

In its sample, this clonotype was seen many times. The chain joins TRBV27 to TRBJ2-1; D is perhaps TRBD2 (6 bases). Trimming pared 6 bases from V and 2 bases from J, leaving 14 bases between. The CDR3 has 15 residues. In germline, CDR1 is MNHEY, CDR2 SMNVEV (reference sequence). The CDR3, as DNA: TGTGCCAGCAGGGACGGACTACAGCCCTACAATGAGCAGTTCTTC. Translated: CASRDGLQPYNEQFF.

At least ten counts were recorded for this clonotype. The V and J genes are TRBV7-9 and TRBJ2-3, with D perhaps TRBD2 (7 bases). This CDR3 is 14 amino acids long. Germline V gene sequence: CDR1 SEHNR, CDR2 FQNEAQ (reference sequence). The V and J ends lost 5 bases and 6 bases respectively, with 15 bases between them. The CDR3 bases are TGTGCCAGCAGCCACACGGAGGGGGGGGATACGCAGTATTTT. As protein: CASSHTEGGDTQYF.